These 15 T cell receptor beta chains came from one sample sequenced in a study of blood T cell repertoires in COVID-19 (dated by TCRdb to 2020 to 2022). The library was made by the immunoSEQ multiplex PCR assay. Sourced from immuneACCESS, this table was stored by TCRdb with only in-frame sequences that have V and J called. A share of the clones is absent; for the studies checked, an unresolved V gene accounts for under half, and the remainder has no known explanation. The table for this sample lists roughly 280,000 clones; 84% of them were counted only once. The ten largest clones take up 4.2% of the sample. The sequencing sample was made of peripheral blood. Source of these receptors: a man aged 60-69 years with acute or convalescent COVID-19.

The table lists this clone with a few counts. The V call is TRBV7-8, the J call TRBJ2-3; TRBD2 agrees at 11 bases. V lost 4 bases and J lost 7; bases outside the gene matches: 7. CDR1 and CDR2 (germline): SGHVS, FQNEAQ. This CDR3 is built from 15 residues. CDR3 amino acids: CASSSTSGSIYTQYF. DNA for the CDR3: TGTGCCAGCAGCTCTACTAGCGGGAGTATCTATACGCAGTATTTT.

The V and J genes are TRBV7-3 and TRBJ2-1; maybe TRBD2 (5 bases). The CDR3 has 14 amino acids. V was cut by 5 bases and J by 7 bases, with 15 bases left in between. Per germline, CDR1 SGHTA and CDR2 FQGTGA. The CDR3 DNA reads TGTGCCAGCAGCCTTGGACCGTCGGGGAATGAGCAGTTCTTC. This codes for CASSLGPSGNEQFF.

The chain couples TRBV4-2 to TRBJ2-7, with a tentative D call TRBD1 (5 bases). The CDR3 length is 16 residues. In germline, CDR1 is LGHNA, CDR2 YNFKEQ. V dropped 0 bases and J dropped 0 bases, with 12 bases sitting between them. The CDR3 loop is CASSQEIGAASYEQYF. The CDR3 DNA follows: TGTGCCAGCAGCCAAGAAATTGGGGCCGCCTCCTACGAGCAGTACTTC.

This sequence joins TRBV19 and TRBJ2-5; tentatively, D is TRBD1 (6 bases). The V end was cut by 10 bases, the J end by 1 base, with 13 bases between. Germline V gene sequence: CDR1 LNHDA, CDR2 SQIVND (reference sequence). The CDR3 covers 13 residues. The CDR3 loop is CATRGRGQETQYF. CDR3 nucleotide sequence: TGTGCCACCAGGGGCAGGGGCCAAGAGACCCAGTACTTC.

The rearrangement uses TRBV3-1 (or the pseudogene TRBV3-2) and TRBJ1-1, with 8 nucleotides matching TRBD1. J was trimmed by 4 bases and V by 9 bases; bases with no gene match: 13. The CDR3 totals 15 residues. The germline gives CDR1 LGHDT, CDR2 YNNKEL (reference sequence). CDR3 nucleotide sequence: TGTGCCAGTTCCCCTCGGTTCACAGGGGGCACTGAAGCTTTCTTT. Protein product: CASSPRFTGGTEAFF.

V gene TRBV7-9 combines with J gene TRBJ1-1; a possible D gene is TRBD1 (5 bases). This CDR3 comprises 14 residues. The germline V and J ends were trimmed by 1 base and 5 bases, with 11 bases remaining between them. Germline CDR1 SEHNR, CDR2 FQNEAQ (reference sequence). The CDR3 here is CASSLESRATEAFF. CDR3 nucleotides: TGTGCCAGCAGCTTAGAATCCAGGGCGACTGAAGCTTTCTTT.

V is TRBV19 and J is TRBJ1-2, with D uncertain. CDR3 length equals 14 residues. Between the trimmed V and J ends, which lost 3 bases and 8 bases, there was a span of 16 bases. The germline gives CDR1 LNHDA, CDR2 SQIVND (reference sequence). DNA for the CDR3: TGTGCCAGTAGTATGAGGGAACAACTATGGGGCTACACCTTC. It translates to CASSMREQLWGYTF.

The genes are TRBV27 and TRBJ1-2; 7 nucleotides align to TRBD1. Germline CDR1 MNHEY, CDR2 SMNVEV (reference sequence). Trimming at V came to 6 bases and at J to 7 bases, leaving 5 bases not matched to a gene. The CDR3 is 12 residues long. CDR3 in amino acids: CASRSGGGGYTF. The CDR3 coding sequence is TGTGCCAGCAGATCAGGGGGTGGTGGCTACACCTTC.

In this sample, this clone turned up a few times. V is TRBV11-2 and J is TRBJ1-1, with 9 bases lining up with TRBD1. The length of the CDR3 is 18 residues. The ends lost 3 bases at V and 1 base at J; junction bases unmatched: 12. Germline V CDR1 and CDR2: SGHAT, FQNNGV. CDR3 region: CASSFPTGGLGRNTEAFF. CDR3 coding DNA: TGTGCCAGCAGCTTCCCCACAGGGGGCCTAGGTAGGAACACTGAAGCTTTCTTT.

V and J are TRBV3-1 (or the pseudogene TRBV3-2) and TRBJ2-7, with 10 bases matching TRBD2. The CDR3 contains 15 residues. The germline CDR1 and CDR2 sequences are LGHDT and YNNKEL (reference sequence). Trimming at V came to 6 bases and at J to 2 bases, leaving 7 bases not matched to a gene. The CDR3: CASRNLAGAAYEQYF. Written as DNA, the CDR3 is TGTGCCAGCAGGAATCTAGCGGGGGCTGCCTACGAGCAGTACTTC.

The CDR3 is CASSPLAGGNYEQYF. In DNA form, the CDR3 reads TGTGCCAGCTCACCGCTAGCGGGAGGGAACTACGAGCAGTACTTC. The gene calls are TRBV18 and TRBJ2-7; 12 nucleotides match TRBD2. The V gene end was trimmed by 3 bases and the J gene end by 3 bases; junction bases not matched to a gene: 3. CDR3 length: 15 amino acids. Looked up from germline, CDR1 is KGHSH and CDR2 is LQKENI.

The table lists this clone with a count of one. This sequence joins TRBV18 and TRBJ1-2; the match to TRBD1 covers 11 bases. The CDR3 totals 17 residues. The J segment lost 7 bases and the V segment lost 0 bases, leaving 10 bases of the junction unmatched. Per the germline V gene, CDR1 is KGHSH and CDR2 is LQKENI. The CDR3 DNA reads TGTGCCAGCTCACCACCGGTTATAAGGACAGGGGGCGTTGGCTACACCTTC. This sequence encodes CASSPPVIRTGGVGYTF.

The chain employs TRBV5-1 and TRBJ2-2; possible D gene TRBD2, 5 bases. CDR3 length equals 14 residues. The V gene lost 0 bases and the J gene lost 5 bases, with 8 bases spanning the gap. The V gene's germline CDR1 is SGHRS and CDR2 YFSETQ. The CDR3 DNA follows: TGCGCCAGCAGCTTGGTGGGGAGTACCGGGGAGCTGTTTTTT. As protein: CASSLVGSTGELFF.

This sequence joins TRBV19 and TRBJ1-5, with D perhaps matching TRBD1 (6 bases). Trimming took off 4 bases at V and 3 bases at J, with 13 bases between the two ends. Germline V gene sequence: CDR1 LNHDA, CDR2 SQIVND (reference sequence). The CDR3 totals 15 residues. The CDR3 reads CASSNTGLDNQPQHF. CDR3 DNA sequence: TGTGCCAGTAGTAACACAGGGTTGGACAATCAGCCCCAGCATTTT.

The rearrangement uses TRBV3-1 (or the pseudogene TRBV3-2) and TRBJ2-5, with D tentatively TRBD2 (6 bases). The V end lost 5 bases, the J end lost 5 bases, and 9 bases lay between the germline ends. CDR1 is LGHDT and CDR2 is YNNKEL in the germline V gene (reference sequence). The CDR3 is 12 amino acids. The CDR3 region is CASSEGGETQYF. The CDR3, as DNA: TGTGCCAGCAGCGAAGGAGGGGAGACCCAGTACTTC.